The present T cell receptor beta chain was sequenced within a study of T cell repertoires in cytomegalovirus infection. The overall study: Carrying CMV and the relevant HLA type showed in public TCR beta signatures.

The count of this clonotype is one. Its specificity is unknown. TCRdb analysed the reads with MiXCR anew, one entry per CDR3 protein. This table holds hundreds of thousands of distinct CDR3 sequences, about a third found once. General study results and limits: Summed frequency of shared TCR beta families picked out CMV carriers who also had the relevant HLA. CMV-specific HLA-C-restricted TCR beta clonotypes dominated the ex vivo response.

The CDR3 runs to 17 residues. The V gene end was trimmed by 3 bases and the J gene end by 6 bases; junction bases not matched to a gene: 16. Germline V lookup: CDR1 MNHEY, CDR2 SMNVEV (reference sequence). Sequenced material: cultured CD8+ T cells from PBMCs, taken from culture after CMV antigen stimulation. This rearrangement joins TRBV27 to TRBJ2-7, with 8 bases lining up with TRBD2. The TCR originated in a human donor in good health (CMV status not recorded). Some clones in this sample may be carry-over from other donors' samples. The chain's CDR3 is CASSLTTSGGGKAEQYF. In DNA, the CDR3 is TGTGCCAGCAGTTTGACGACTTCTGGCGGGGGGAAGGCCGAGCAGTACTTC.